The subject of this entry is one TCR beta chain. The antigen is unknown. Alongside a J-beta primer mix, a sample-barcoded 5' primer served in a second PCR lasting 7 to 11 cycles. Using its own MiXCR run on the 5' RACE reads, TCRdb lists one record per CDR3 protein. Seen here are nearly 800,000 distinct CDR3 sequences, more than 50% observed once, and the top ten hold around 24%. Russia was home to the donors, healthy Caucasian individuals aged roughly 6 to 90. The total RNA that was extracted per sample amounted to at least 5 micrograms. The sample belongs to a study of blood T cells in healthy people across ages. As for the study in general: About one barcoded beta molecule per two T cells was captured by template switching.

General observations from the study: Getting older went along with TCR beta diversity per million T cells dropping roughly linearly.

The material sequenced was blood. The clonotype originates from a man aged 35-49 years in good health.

Here the CDR3 reads CATKQRSGAIPETQYF. The CDR3 DNA reads as TGTGCCACTAAGCAGAGGAGCGGGGCAATTCCAGAGACCCAGTACTTC. This chain connects TRBV6-6 to TRBJ2-7; TRBD2 agrees at 7 bases. The J call may be wrong; the DNA end is better matched by TRBJ2-5. CDR1 is MNHNY, CDR2 SVGAGI, per germline (reference sequence). The CDR3 is 16 amino acids.